This TCR beta chain was sequenced for a study of T cell repertoires in cytomegalovirus infection. Study details: It was the public TCR beta signatures that indicated both CMV infection and matching HLA type. Regarding the study as a whole: Public TCR beta family frequency separated CMV-and-HLA carriers, including in an independent cohort.

This CDR3 has 16 amino acids. Germline V gives CDR1 MNHEY, CDR2 SVGEGT. The V segment lost 5 bases and the J segment 5 bases; nucleotides outside the gene matches: 12. Using its own MiXCR run on the reads, TCRdb lists one record per CDR3 protein. The sample yields 200,000 to 300,000 distinct CDR3 sequences, 9% to 15% seen once. This clonotype was counted between two and nine times. Its antigen is unidentified. The V and J genes are TRBV6-2 or TRBV6-3 and TRBJ2-1; 7 bases align to TRBD2. The specimen was PBMCs. The sequence came from a human donor in good health (CMV status not recorded). Some clones in this sample may be carry-over from other donors' samples. CDR3 bases: TGTGCCAGCAGTCCCCTAAGTAGCGGGTATAACAATGAGCAGTTCTTC. Residues: CASSPLSSGYNNEQFF.